This T cell receptor (beta chain) derives from a study of cytomegalovirus exposure and HLA in healthy donors. Notes on the study in general: Later, an analysis found that TCR clusters from the first cohort tended to co-occur in the 120 validation repertoires.

Some clones are missing from TCRdb's copy, which holds only in-frame ones; the method was immunoSEQ multiplex PCR. This sample has fewer than 150,000 clones, with approximately 84% found just once. This clone was recorded only once. The antigen is undetermined. V gave up 6 bases and J gave up 2 bases, with 10 bases separating them. CDR1 and CDR2 (germline): SGHAT, FQDESV (reference sequence). This CDR3 contains 13 residues. Sample: PBMCs. This TCR came from a man aged 30-40 years in good health and CMV-seropositive. This chain links TRBV11-1 with TRBJ1-2, with a possible D match to TRBD1 (5 bases). The CDR3 loop is CASSPQGNYGYTF. CDR3 nucleotides: TGTGCCAGCAGTCCTCAGGGAAACTATGGCTACACCTTC.